This T cell receptor beta chain was captured by sequencing in a study of Ad26.COV2.S vaccination and SARS-CoV-2 variants (dated by TCRdb to the early 2020s). At the level of the whole study: Vaccine-arm donors came from COV1001, a multicentre, randomized, double-blind, placebo-controlled phase I-IIa trial of Ad26.COV2.S in healthy adults. Dosing of Ad26.COV2.S was intramuscular, at either 5x10^10 or 1x10^11 viral particles, delivered as one shot or as two shots spaced 56 days apart. Sequencing of the TCRbeta repertoire served to evaluate the specificity and breadth of SARS-CoV-2-reactive T cell receptors following Ad26.COV2.S vaccination. The TCR-sequenced set comprised about 32 samples: some 20 Ad26.COV2.S vaccine recipients, 5 placebo recipients and 8 SARS-CoV-2 convalescent individuals. Participants in the trial were split at random into five groups of five each, receiving low-dose or high-dose Ad26.COV2.S once or twice, or else placebo on both occasions. Throughout the experiments and outcome assessment, investigators stayed blinded to trial group allocation. What the work shows at the level of the full study, not this receptor alone: After vaccination, substantial breadth of spike-specific CD8+ and CD4+ T cell responses was reported. Higher spike-specific TCR breadth was observed in Ad26.COV2.S recipients than in placebo recipients (P = 0.0014). Vaccine and placebo recipients had comparable non-spike TCR breadth, which fits with the vaccine containing only spike. The authors noted that the TCR breadth and depth analyses may have underestimated total T cell responses. The study was not powered for comparison of responses between vaccine doses or regimens.

The sample's treatment or condition label is to be understood as: 15 to 20 received Ad26.COV2.S at low or high dose, single or two shots; 5 received placebo; per-sample allocation not given. Repertoires of vaccine and placebo recipients were sequenced from samples collected on day 63 after the first injection. Between 29 July and 7 August 2020, Cohort 1b enrolled some 25 adults aged 18-55 years at one site in Boston, USA. Ad26.COV2.S was a replication-incompetent adenovirus type 26 vector that expressed a prefusion-stabilized SARS-CoV-2 spike protein derived from the original Wuhan strain. A few counts support this clone. The clone's antigen remains unknown. Nothing much larger sits one base from this clone, and base qualities are not available. According to the germline V gene (reference sequence), CDR1 reads LNHNV and CDR2 reads YYDKDF. Including the terminal cysteine and phenylalanine, the CDR3 comprises 16 residues. Just CDR3 DNA is preserved here, 48 bases in frame from base 1. Deletion took 1 base off V and 5 bases off J, with a span of 17 bases between the germline ends.

The immunoSEQ Assay was the method used to sequence TCRbeta CDR3 regions. After extraction, genomic DNA underwent amplification by bias-controlled multiplex PCR, followed by high-throughput sequencing. The study's own analysis went as follows. Collapsing and filtering of sequences were performed to quantify the absolute abundance of each unique TCRbeta CDR3 region. T cell fraction was estimated by normalization of TCRbeta template counts to usable DNA, with usable DNA being measured through amplification of reference genes present in all nucleated cells. Repertoire TCRs were annotated as SARS-CoV-2-specific by exact matching of V gene, CDR3 amino acid sequence and J gene to a known reactive TCR set. The reference SARS-CoV-2 TCR set was obtained from MIRA and was filtered for enrichment in COVID-19-positive ImmuneCODE repertoires, whereby public or cross-reactive TCRs were removed. Using the MIRA antigens, annotated TCRs were further analysed by specific ORF or by position within an ORF. Breadth was defined as the number of annotated unique rearrangements divided by the total number of unique productive rearrangements, and depth was defined as the summed frequency of the annotated unique rearrangements. TCR breadth was compared between groups using two-sided Wilcoxon rank-sum tests. Here the immuneACCESS table is served through TCRdb, limited to in-frame sequences with V and J called. Missing clones are a known gap in these copies; in checked studies unresolved V genes cover under half, and the rest lacks a known reason. That table gives V, J and clone size, and the DNA gave D and trimming. The sample table lists about 380,000 clones, 83% of them with a count of one. The top ten hold nearly 7.5% of the sample.

This specimen was peripheral blood, taken in a trial of Ad26.COV2.S vaccine versus placebo. This sequence was found in a person aged 18 to 59 who received the Ad26.COV2.S COVID-19 vaccine or a placebo. The sequence is built from TRBV15 and TRBJ2-5; TRBD1 is a possible D gene, resting on 5 matching bases. This receptor carries the CDR3 CATSRGEVRVPETQYF. The DNA is as follows: TGTGCCACCAGCAGAGGGGAAGTCAGGGTTCCTGAGACCCAGTACTTC.